Listed below are T cell receptor beta chains from one sample, sequenced in a study of cytomegalovirus exposure and HLA in healthy donors. Sequencing was performed with immunoSEQ multiplex PCR; in TCRdb, only in-frame clones are kept and a portion is missing. The table has under 200,000 clones, approximately 80% seen once. Sequenced material: PBMCs. The receptors were sampled from a woman between 35 and 50 years old in good health and CMV-seropositive. Each CDR3 is given without its conserved first and last residue.

v_gene: TRBV4-3
j_gene: TRBJ2-1
CDR3aa: ASSQEGTSGFNEQF

v_gene: TRBV19
j_gene: TRBJ2-7
CDR3aa: ASSISLAASYEQY

v_gene: TRBV5-1
j_gene: TRBJ2-3
CDR3aa: ASSLDRGGGTDTQY

v_gene: TRBV4-2
j_gene: TRBJ1-4
CDR3aa: ASSQGQEINEKLF

v_gene: TRBV7-9
j_gene: TRBJ1-6
CDR3aa: SSSLAQAGGSPLH

v_gene: TRBV7-9
j_gene: TRBJ1-1
CDR3aa: ASSLGRRAF

v_gene: TRBV28
j_gene: TRBJ1-6
CDR3aa: ASILSGVGSPLH

v_gene: TRBV30
j_gene: TRBJ2-7
CDR3aa: AWSADRGLSYEQY

v_gene: TRBV9
j_gene: TRBJ2-3
CDR3aa: ASSVFPSDTQY

v_gene: TRBV27
j_gene: TRBJ2-1
CDR3aa: ASSLTLIPGQGVDEQF

v_gene: TRBV7-3
j_gene: TRBJ2-1
CDR3aa: ASSPGPQGYNEQF

v_gene: TRBV6-1
j_gene: TRBJ2-1
CDR3aa: ASRAGIDFYNEQF

v_gene: TRBV30
j_gene: TRBJ1-1
CDR3aa: AWRADRRTEAF

v_gene: TRBV7-2
j_gene: TRBJ1-2
CDR3aa: ASSLASYGYT

v_gene: TRBV5-4
j_gene: TRBJ2-3
CDR3aa: ASSMPAGAGTDTQY

v_gene: TRBV7-2
j_gene: TRBJ1-1
CDR3aa: ASSPQASRTEAF

v_gene: TRBV2
j_gene: TRBJ2-1
CDR3aa: ASIFGGSYNEQF

v_gene: TRBV7-9
j_gene: TRBJ1-1
CDR3aa: ASSPRGRNTEAF

v_gene: TRBV5-1
j_gene: TRBJ2-2
CDR3aa: ASSLAANTGELF

v_gene: TRBV30
j_gene: TRBJ1-2
CDR3aa: AWTLGQGAGSYGYT

v_gene: TRBV30
j_gene: TRBJ1-1
CDR3aa: AWSAPGGDFAAF

v_gene: TRBV2
j_gene: TRBJ1-3
CDR3aa: ARGRASRGNTIY

v_gene: TRBV5-8
j_gene: TRBJ1-5
CDR3aa: ASSSGAGFNSNQPQH

v_gene: TRBV4-1
j_gene: TRBJ1-5
CDR3aa: ASSHDRGNQPQH

v_gene: TRBV7-9
j_gene: TRBJ2-5
CDR3aa: SSSLGASSRGTQY

v_gene: TRBV27
j_gene: TRBJ2-5
CDR3aa: ASHRAGLGAQETQY

v_gene: TRBV27
j_gene: TRBJ1-6
CDR3aa: ASSLQNSPLH

v_gene: TRBV19
j_gene: TRBJ2-1
CDR3aa: ASSIQGNYNEQF

v_gene: TRBV6-5
j_gene: TRBJ1-6
CDR3aa: ASSSASGTGYSPLH

v_gene: TRBV29-1
j_gene: TRBJ1-2
CDR3aa: SVEDQNRGGGYT

v_gene: TRBV5-1
j_gene: TRBJ1-6
CDR3aa: ASSPVTATPFSPLH

v_gene: TRBV18
j_gene: TRBJ1-4
CDR3aa: ASSSRQGEEKLF

v_gene: TRBV23-1
j_gene: TRBJ1-2
CDR3aa: ASTQPHPGSKDYGYT

v_gene: TRBV5-1
j_gene: TRBJ1-2
CDR3aa: ASSLSANYGYT

v_gene: TRBV28
j_gene: TRBJ2-2
CDR3aa: ASRVFPRQSGTGELF

v_gene: TRBV15
j_gene: TRBJ2-5
CDR3aa: ATSILAVQETQY

v_gene: TRBV6-1
j_gene: TRBJ2-5
CDR3aa: ASSETLTGVGETQY

v_gene: TRBV28
j_gene: TRBJ1-4
CDR3aa: ASKGDEKLF

v_gene: TRBV28
j_gene: TRBJ1-2
CDR3aa: ASSWPKGLDYGYT

v_gene: TRBV5-6
j_gene: TRBJ2-1
CDR3aa: ASVESGKVYNEQF

v_gene: TRBV6-5
j_gene: TRBJ1-5
CDR3aa: ASSYRQGNQPQH